Included here is one TCR beta chain sequence, with context. What it binds is not known. Germline and junction disagree at one end, which may indicate a read error. The method was immunoSEQ multiplex PCR; TCRdb's version includes in-frame clones alone and lacks a portion of them. The sample has about 180,000 clones; approximately 94% are singletons. This specimen belongs to a study of T cell responses to AZD1222 COVID-19 vaccine. The study's findings and limits: Following two doses of AZD1222, Spike-specific TCR breadth and depth rose. There were mostly white British donors and more females than males, and clonal diversity was possibly underestimated.

The germline gives CDR1 SEHNR, CDR2 FQNEAQ (reference sequence). The CDR3 contains 17 residues. Sequencing used peripheral blood, obtained 28 days after the second AZD1222 dose. This chain connects TRBV7-9 to TRBJ2-7; TRBD2 matches 8 bases. The source of this sequence is an adult who received the AZD1222 COVID-19 vaccine. DNA of the CDR3: TGTGCCAGCAGCTTGGTTCTCATACTAGCGGCCTCCAACGAGCAGTACTTC. It translates to CASSLVLILAASNEQYF.